This entry concerns a single T cell receptor beta chain. This clonotype was counted only a few times. The antigen it recognizes is unknown. Base-call qualities are not available, and no considerably larger clone is one nucleotide away. This entry belongs to a study of T cells in Graves' hyperthyroidism and ophthalmopathy (dated by TCRdb to between 2019 and 2020). Study-level background: Peripheral blood was sampled at the time of initial diagnosis, prior to any treatment. In addition, the study compared T-cell repertoires in thyroid tissue and in blood from five or six Graves' hyperthyroidism patients. After sampling, hyperthyroidism patients received methimazole starting at 30 mg daily, and ophthalmopathy patients received high-dose intravenous methylprednisolone. An independent validation cohort of under 20 hyperthyroidism patients and about 15 patients who later progressed to ophthalmopathy tested prospective prediction of ophthalmopathy. A discovery cohort of around 100 patients, 43 with Graves' ophthalmopathy and approximately 60 with stable Graves' hyperthyroidism, was used to find distinguishing TCR V-J signatures. The paper describes TCR Vbeta CDR3 sequencing of 135 peripheral blood samples, made up of 43 ophthalmopathy patients, approximately 73 hyperthyroidism patients and about 17 progressor patients. The 75 to 100 discovery patients were divided at random into training and test sets in a 7:3 ratio. Points the paper makes about the study in general: Most expanded thyroid clonotypes (frequency above 0.001) were also detected in blood, a finding suggesting that blood repertoires may reflect thyroid immune responses. A model built on a 13 V-J signature distinguished ophthalmopathy from stable hyperthyroidism, reaching roughly 88% sensitivity and 81.08% specificity in cross-validation and 80%/75% in testing. In validation, the model predicted progression to ophthalmopathy with approximately 70% sensitivity and around 72% specificity, a median of approximately 6.5 months before onset. No statistical method was used to fix the sample size in advance, and group allocation was not hidden from the investigators.

From the germline V gene, CDR1 is SGHDT and CDR2 is YYEEEE. Including the terminal cysteine and phenylalanine, the CDR3 comprises 17 residues. Here the CDR3 DNA is all that survives: 51 bases in frame from base 1. V is pared back by 0 bases and J by 0 bases, with 13 bases lying between the germline termini. Amplification of TCR beta CDR3 regions was carried out from RNA transcripts. For the first round of RT-PCR on the TCR CDR3, the HTBI primer set was used together with the Qiagen OneStep RT-PCR kit. A second multiplex PCR round built the libraries, followed by size selection and purification. The libraries were sequenced on an Illumina HiSeq2000 using paired-end 100 bp reads. In the authors' own workflow: SOAPnuke was used to process the raw data, throwing out any read that contained adapters or uncalled bases, had a mean Phred below 15, or lacked an exact constant-primer or identifier match. High-quality paired reads were merged with COPE v1.2.5, and unique nucleotide sequences were defined as clonotypes. MiTCR v1.1 was used to align clonotypes to the IMGT TRBV, TRBD and TRBJ reference segments. The analysis included only V-J combinations with a frequency above 0.0001, which together covered approximately 99% of the repertoires. The TCS score was defined as the ratio of F50 (clonal expansion) to E x V (chaos), calculated using BLOSUM62-based TCRdist between CDR3 peptides within each V-J. Welch's t-statistics and random forest reduced fewer than 550 V-J features to about 12, which were used in a naive Bayes classifier (R e1071). The public reads were run again by TCRdb, first through fastp at Q25 and then through MiXCR, and only productive beta chains were kept. Identical CDR3 proteins give one entry, which carries the most common genes and DNA. TCRdb, not the authors, supplied the V and J calls. This sample has under 400,000 distinct CDR3 sequences in its table, and about 14% of those were observed once. The ten largest account for about 11% of the sample.

Stable Graves' hyperthyroidism was defined as the absence of progression to ophthalmopathy over 18 months of follow-up. Hyperthyroidism patients were newly diagnosed, had a disease duration of under 2 months, and were aged 18 to 65 years. The study excluded patients with uncontrolled infections, other autoimmune diseases, pregnancy or lactation. Diagnoses were established on the basis of clinical symptoms, serum thyroxine and TRAb, thyroid ultrasound, and orbital computed tomography. PBMCs were isolated from more than 8 ml of fresh peripheral blood by Ficoll-Paque density gradient centrifugation. Total RNA was extracted using Trizol reagent, and RNA quality was assessed on an Agilent 2100 Bioanalyzer.

The chain couples TRBV5-6 to TRBJ1-5; a confident D gene designation cannot be given. Sequenced material: blood. The source of this sequence is a woman in her fifties or sixties with Graves' hyperthyroidism. For the CDR3, the sequence is CASSLVPGRYSNQPQHF. In nucleotide form, the sequence is TGTGCCAGCAGCTTGGTGCCAGGACGTTATAGCAATCAGCCCCAGCATTTT.